This paragraph covers one T cell receptor (beta chain) sequence. This clone's antigen is unknown. No much larger clone exists at a distance of one base, and base qualities are not known. From a lookup of the germline V gene, CDR1 and CDR2 are MNHEY and SVGAGI. Deletion took 7 bases off V and 4 bases off J, with a span of 11 bases between the germline ends. The CDR3 covers 13 residues, taking in both the cysteine and the phenylalanine. Only the CDR3 DNA is retained, 39 bases long and in frame from the first base. At one collaborating source in Seattle, patients were enrolled during active infection and were followed longitudinally through the course of disease. Each collaborating institution followed its own protocols to collect whole blood in K2EDTA tubes. For TCRbeta analysis, collaborator samples were shipped as frozen whole blood, as isolated PBMCs, or as DNA extracted from either sample type. The immunoSEQ Assay, a bias-controlled multiplex PCR, was used to amplify TCRbeta CDR3 regions from genomic DNA. For the original study's pipeline: The number of nucleated cells in each sample was estimated by amplification of reference gene primers within the assay. To quantify the absolute abundance of each unique TCRbeta CDR3 rearrangement, sequence reads were collapsed and filtered. For each sample, productive Simpson clonality was calculated as the square root of Simpson's diversity index over productive rearrangements. In its TCRdb copy, this immuneACCESS table keeps in-frame sequences only and misses some clones. Where compared with another copy, unresolved V genes explain less than half of these, and the others have no known cause. The V and J calls and the clone size are those of that table, but D and trimming were determined from the DNA. The sample contains a few hundred thousand clones, about 91% of them found a single time. The leading ten clones occupy around 1.6% of the sample.

This record belongs to a study of blood T cell repertoires in COVID-19 (dated by TCRdb to 2018 to 2021). Concerning the study at large: Samples covering the acute and convalescent phases of COVID-19 were provided by collaborators in the United States, Italy and Spain. The prospective study material was composed of cDNA or gDNA derived from T cells, B-cell-depleted T cells, or PBMCs. Deeply sampled blood TCRbeta repertoires from subjects exposed to, actively infected with, or recovered from COVID-19 were included in the dataset. A freely available public database, intended as a resource for researchers studying the immune response to SARS-CoV-2, is where the repertoires were released. Samples came from the ongoing ImmuneRACE study (first 160 participants) plus 1,254 subjects from 6 global collaborators. The sample metadata nearly always contained a de-identified subject ID, COVID-19 status, age in years and sex. Where HLA class I and class II types were available, the types were taken from metadata supplied by the sample provider, not from assay-based typing.

Points the paper makes about the study in general: Clinical and demographic metadata were provided uncurated, with the amount varying by source and participant.

Sequenced: peripheral blood. This clonotype originated in a woman aged 30 to 39 with COVID-19, enrolled during active disease. Recombination joined TRBV6-5 with TRBJ2-1; the D region possibly corresponds to TRBD1 (6 bases align). The nucleotides are TGTGCCAGCATAAGGACAGAGTACAATGAGCAGTTCTTC. Translated, this gives CASIRTEYNEQFF.